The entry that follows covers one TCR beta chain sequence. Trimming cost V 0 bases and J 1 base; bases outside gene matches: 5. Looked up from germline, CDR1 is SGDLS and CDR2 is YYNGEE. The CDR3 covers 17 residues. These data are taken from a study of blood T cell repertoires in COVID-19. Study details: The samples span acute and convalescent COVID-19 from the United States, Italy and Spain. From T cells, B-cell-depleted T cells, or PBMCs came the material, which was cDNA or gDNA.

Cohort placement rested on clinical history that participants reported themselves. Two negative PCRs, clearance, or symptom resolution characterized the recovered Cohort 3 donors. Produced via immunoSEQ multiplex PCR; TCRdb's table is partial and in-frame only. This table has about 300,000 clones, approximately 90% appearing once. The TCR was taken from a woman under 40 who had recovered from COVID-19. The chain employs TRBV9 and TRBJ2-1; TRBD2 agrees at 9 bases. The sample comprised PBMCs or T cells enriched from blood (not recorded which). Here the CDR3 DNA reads TGTGCCAGCAGCGTAGATAGCGGGAGAAGATCCTACAATGAGCAGTTCTTC. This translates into CASSVDSGRRSYNEQFF.